The rows below give T cell receptor beta chains drawn from one sample of a study of T cell responses to AZD1222 COVID-19 vaccine. This table comes from immunoSEQ multiplex PCR, and its TCRdb copy is limited to in-frame clones, with some not included. The sample holds about 110,000 clones, around 90% seen once. This specimen was peripheral blood, taken 28 days after the second AZD1222 dose. These receptors originate from an adult who received the AZD1222 COVID-19 vaccine. The CDR3 runs from the conserved cysteine through the conserved F or W. The order of the fields is V gene, D gene, J gene, clone size, CDR3 DNA, CDR3 protein. D genes are given only for firm matches. Only some rows state a clone size, as once, few, many or a class for expanded clones.

>TRBV18|TRBD1|TRBJ1-4|NA
TGTGCCAGCTCACCGGGGACAGGGGGCGTTTACACTAATGAAAAACTGTTTTTT
CASSPGTGGVYTNEKLFF
>TRBV20-1|NA|TRBJ1-6|NA
TGCAGTGCTAGTCTTGACAGTTCTCGGGCTTCACCCCTCCACTTT
CSASLDSSRASPLHF
>TRBV7-2|TRBD2|TRBJ2-5|NA
TGTGCCAGCAGCTCCGATGGACTAGTAGGAGAGACCCAGTACTTC
CASSSDGLVGETQYF
>TRBV19|NA|TRBJ1-2|NA
TGTGCCAGTAGTATCACCGAGGGTATCGACTATGGCTACACCTTC
CASSITEGIDYGYTF
>TRBV6-2/TRBV6-3|NA|TRBJ2-5|NA
TGTGCCAGCAGTTACCCCCGGGGCATGGGAAGGGAGACCCAGTACTTC
CASSYPRGMGRETQYF
>TRBV29-1|NA|TRBJ1-1|NA
TGCAGCGTTGCAAGCACGGGTCCGAGCGGAGCTTTCTTT
CSVASTGPSGAFF
>TRBV7-2|NA|TRBJ1-1|NA
TGTGCCAGCAGCTTAGGAGGCTCGAGCACTGAAGCTTTCTTT
CASSLGGSSTEAFF
>TRBV4-1|NA|TRBJ1-5|NA
TGCGCCAGCAGCCACCCGGGACAAAATCAGCCCCAGCATTTT
CASSHPGQNQPQHF
>TRBV11-3|TRBD1|TRBJ2-7|NA
TGTGCCAGCAGCTTAGAGGCCGGGACAGGCTCCTACGAGCAGTACTTC
CASSLEAGTGSYEQYF
>TRBV5-1|NA|TRBJ1-1|NA
TGCGCCAGCAAATTATCACAGGGTAGTGACACTGAAGCTTTCTTT
CASKLSQGSDTEAFF
>TRBV12-3/TRBV12-4|NA|TRBJ1-2|NA
TGTGCCAGCAGCCCAGGGGATTATGGCTACACCTTC
CASSPGDYGYTF
>TRBV7-9|NA|TRBJ2-5|NA
TGTGCCAGCAGCTTGGGGTGGGCACGAACCCCAGAGACCCAGTACTTC
CASSLGWARTPETQYF
>TRBV23-1|TRBD2|TRBJ2-1|NA
TGCGCCAGCAGTCAATCGATCTCGGGAGGTACCAATGAGCAGTTCTTC
CASSQSISGGTNEQFF
>TRBV4-1|NA|TRBJ1-6|NA
TGCGCCAGCAGCCAGTACTCCTATAATTCACCCCTCCACTTT
CASSQYSYNSPLHF
>TRBV2|NA|TRBJ1-1|NA
TGTGCCAGCAGTGAAGGGGGGGATTACACTGAAGCTTTCTTT
CASSEGGDYTEAFF
>TRBV5-1|NA|TRBJ1-1|few
TGCGCCAGCAGGGAAGGACAGCTAATGAACACTGAAGCTTTCTTT
CASREGQLMNTEAFF
>TRBV5-1|NA|TRBJ1-2|NA
TGCGCCAGCAAAAAGCGGGGGGATAACTATGGCTACACCTTC
CASKKRGDNYGYTF
>TRBV14|TRBD1|TRBJ1-2|NA
TGTGCCAGCAGCCAAATGTCCGGGACAGGGCCTATTACCTTC
CASSQMSGTGPITF
>TRBV7-9|NA|TRBJ2-5|NA
TGTGCCAGCAGCTTGGGCGGGTTGTGGCCCCCTAGCCAAGAGACCCAGTACTTC
CASSLGGLWPPSQETQYF
>TRBV24-1|NA|TRBJ2-7|NA
TGTGCCACCAGTGATGATACAGGGGAGCAGTACTTC
CATSDDTGEQYF
>TRBV5-1|TRBD1|TRBJ1-4|NA
TGCGCCAGCAGCCCGGACACAGGGGCCCGAAAACTGTTTTTT
CASSPDTGARKLFF
>TRBV28|TRBD1|TRBJ2-1|once
TGTGCCAGCAGGGGAAACCCGGGACAGGGAAACAATGAGCAGTTCTTC
CASRGNPGQGNNEQFF
>TRBV3-1/TRBV3-2|NA|TRBJ2-5|NA
TGTGCCAGCAGCCGACGGGGACAAGAGACCCAGTACTTC
CASSRRGQETQYF
>TRBV7-9|NA|TRBJ1-2|NA
TGTGCCAGCAGCCTCCCACGGGAGAGCGGCTACACCTTC
CASSLPRESGYTF
>TRBV5-6|TRBD1|TRBJ2-5|NA
TGTGCCAGCAGCTGGGGGACAGTTGAAGAGACCCAGTACTTC
CASSWGTVEETQYF
>TRBV19|TRBD1|TRBJ2-2|NA
TGTGCCAGCCGGAGGGGACAGGGGTACACCGGGGAGCTGTTTTTT
CASRRGQGYTGELFF
>TRBV19|NA|TRBJ2-7|once
TGTGCCAGTAATGGGGCCGCCACCTACGAGCAGTACTTC
CASNGAATYEQYF
>TRBV2|NA|TRBJ2-5|NA
TGTGCCAGCAGAAGCTTACAAGAGACCCAGTACTTC
CASRSLQETQYF
>TRBV28|NA|TRBJ1-5|NA
NA
CASSSSMGQPQHF
>TRBV3-1/TRBV3-2|NA|TRBJ2-3|NA
TGTGCCAGCCGCTTGACCTGGGGGCGAGGGACAGATACGCAGTATTTT
CASRLTWGRGTDTQYF
>TRBV28|NA|TRBJ2-7|NA
TGTGCCAGCAGTTTTCTGGGTAGCAGGTACGAGCAGTACTTC
CASSFLGSRYEQYF
>TRBV19|TRBD1|TRBJ2-7|once
TGTGCCAGTAGTACCACGACCGGGACAGGGGCGCCCTACGAGCAGTACTTC
CASSTTTGTGAPYEQYF
>TRBV6-5|TRBD1|TRBJ1-1|once
TGTGCCAGCAGACCCCGGGACAGGGACACTGAAGCTTTCTTT
CASRPRDRDTEAFF
>TRBV19|TRBD2|TRBJ2-5|NA
TGTGCCAGTAGGCCCGGGACTAGCGGGGGGTACTACCAAGAGACCCAGTACTTC
CASRPGTSGGYYQETQYF
>TRBV3-1/TRBV3-2|NA|TRBJ2-7|NA
TGTGCCAGCAGCCACGACACCGCGGGGGAGCAGTACTTC
CASSHDTAGEQYF
>TRBV11-3|TRBD1|TRBJ1-1|NA
TGTGCCAGCAGCTTAGGGGACAGCACTGAAGCTTTCTTT
CASSLGDSTEAFF
>TRBV29-1|TRBD1|TRBJ1-2|NA
TGCAGTCTCTCCACAGGGGGCGGTGGCTACACCTTC
CSLSTGGGGYTF
>TRBV9|TRBD1|TRBJ1-2|NA
TGTGCCAGCAGCGCCGGGACAGTTACTAACTATGGCTACACCTTC
CASSAGTVTNYGYTF
>TRBV6-5|NA|TRBJ2-5|NA
TGTGCCAGCACGGCAGTCCAAGAGACCCAGTACTTC
CASTAVQETQYF
>TRBV7-8|NA|TRBJ1-3|NA
TGTGCCAGCAATGAGATGGGGCCCTCTGGAAACACCATATATTTT
CASNEMGPSGNTIYF
>TRBV4-3|NA|TRBJ1-6|once
TGCGCCAGCAGCCAAGGGCAGACAAATAATTCACCCCTCCACTTT
CASSQGQTNNSPLHF
>TRBV21-1|NA|TRBJ1-2|NA
TGTGCCAGTAGAAGATCTTTCCGGGCAGGGTTGGTCTATGGCTACACCTTC
CASRRSFRAGLVYGYTF
>TRBV18|NA|TRBJ2-1|NA
TGTGCCAGCTCACCACAGGGTCAAGGTGAGCAGTTCTTC
CASSPQGQGEQFF
>TRBV5-1|NA|TRBJ1-2|NA
TGCGCCAGCAGCTTGGACAGCTATGGCTACACCTTC
CASSLDSYGYTF
>TRBV6-1|TRBD2|TRBJ2-2|NA
TGTGCCAGCAGTGCCCCGGGAGGGGCGGTTTCCGGGGAGCTGTTTTTT
CASSAPGGAVSGELFF
>TRBV12-3/TRBV12-4|NA|TRBJ2-3|NA
TGTGCCAGCAGGATTACAGATACGCAGTATTTT
CASRITDTQYF
>TRBV27|TRBD2|TRBJ2-5|NA
TGTGCCAGCAGTACACTAGCGGGGGGAGGCGAGACCCAGTACTTC
CASSTLAGGGETQYF
>TRBV11-1|NA|TRBJ2-5|NA
TGTGCCAGCAGCGCCGAGGGGGGTACAACGAAGACCCAGTACTTC
CASSAEGGTTKTQYF
>TRBV28|TRBD2|TRBJ2-2|once
TGTGCCAGCAGCGGCCTCACGGGAGGCACCGGGGAGCTGTTTTTT
CASSGLTGGTGELFF
>TRBV9|TRBD2|TRBJ2-5|NA
TGTGCCAGCAGCGTAGATAGCGGGGGGGCACGCTTATACCAAGAGACCCAGTACTTC
CASSVDSGGARLYQETQYF
>TRBV18|TRBD1|TRBJ2-5|NA
TGTGCCAGCTCCCGGGACAGGAGGGAGACCCAGTACTTC
CASSRDRRETQYF